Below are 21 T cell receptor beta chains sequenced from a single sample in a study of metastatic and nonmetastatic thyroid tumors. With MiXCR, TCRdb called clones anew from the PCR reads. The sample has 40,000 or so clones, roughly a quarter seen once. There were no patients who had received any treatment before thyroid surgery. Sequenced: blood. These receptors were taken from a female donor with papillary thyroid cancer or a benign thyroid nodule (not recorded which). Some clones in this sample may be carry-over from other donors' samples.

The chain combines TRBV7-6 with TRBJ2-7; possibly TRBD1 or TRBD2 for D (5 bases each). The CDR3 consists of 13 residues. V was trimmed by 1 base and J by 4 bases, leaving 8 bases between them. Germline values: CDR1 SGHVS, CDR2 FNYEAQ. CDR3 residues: CASSLDGGYEQYF. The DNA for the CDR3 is TGTGCCAGCAGCTTAGATGGGGGATACGAGCAGTACTTC.

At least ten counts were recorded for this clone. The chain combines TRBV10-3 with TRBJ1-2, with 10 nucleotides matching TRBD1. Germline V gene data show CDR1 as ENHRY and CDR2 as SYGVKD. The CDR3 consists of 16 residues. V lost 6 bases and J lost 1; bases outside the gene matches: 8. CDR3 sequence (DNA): TGTGCCATCAGCTTCACCGGGACAGGGGATAACTATGGCTACACCTTC. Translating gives CAISFTGTGDNYGYTF.

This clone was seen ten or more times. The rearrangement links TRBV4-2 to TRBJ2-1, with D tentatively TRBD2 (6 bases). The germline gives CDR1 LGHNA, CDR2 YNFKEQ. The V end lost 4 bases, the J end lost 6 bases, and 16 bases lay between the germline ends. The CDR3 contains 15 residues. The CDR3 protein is CASSLLAGTPNEQFF. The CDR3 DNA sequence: TGTGCCAGCAGCCTCCTGGCCGGGACTCCCAATGAGCAGTTCTTC.

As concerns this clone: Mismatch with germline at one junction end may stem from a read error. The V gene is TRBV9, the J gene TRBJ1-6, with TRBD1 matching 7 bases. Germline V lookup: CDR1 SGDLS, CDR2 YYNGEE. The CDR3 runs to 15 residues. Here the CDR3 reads CTSSVVTGYNSPLHF. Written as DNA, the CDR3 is TGTACCAGCAGCGTAGTGACAGGGTATAATTCACCCCTCCACTTT.

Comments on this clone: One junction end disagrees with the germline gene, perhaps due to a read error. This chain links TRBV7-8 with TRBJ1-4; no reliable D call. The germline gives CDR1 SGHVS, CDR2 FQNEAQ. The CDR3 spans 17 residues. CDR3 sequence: CASRRDLSGPLDEKLLF. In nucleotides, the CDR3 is TGTGCCAGCAGGAGGGATTTGTCGGGCCCCCTTGATGAAAAACTGCTTTTT.

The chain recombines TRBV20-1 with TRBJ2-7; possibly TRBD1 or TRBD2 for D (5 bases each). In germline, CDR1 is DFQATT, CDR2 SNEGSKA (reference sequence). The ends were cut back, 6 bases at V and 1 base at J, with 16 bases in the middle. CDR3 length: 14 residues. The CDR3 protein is CSAQTGTYSYEQYF. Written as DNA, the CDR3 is TGCAGTGCCCAGACCGGGACGTATTCCTACGAGCAGTACTTC.

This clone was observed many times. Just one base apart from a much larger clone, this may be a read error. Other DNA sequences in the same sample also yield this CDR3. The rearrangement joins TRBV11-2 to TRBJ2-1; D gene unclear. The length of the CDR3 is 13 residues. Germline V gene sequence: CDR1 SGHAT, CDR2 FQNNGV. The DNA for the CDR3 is TGTGCCAGCAGCCCCAGAGTAGACAATGAGCAGTTCTTT. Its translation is CASSPRVDNEQFF.

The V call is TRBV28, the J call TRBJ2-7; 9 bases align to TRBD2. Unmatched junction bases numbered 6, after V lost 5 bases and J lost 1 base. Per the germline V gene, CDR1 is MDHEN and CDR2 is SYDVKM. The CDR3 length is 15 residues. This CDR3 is CASSPGTSRSYEQYF. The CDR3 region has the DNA TGTGCCAGCAGTCCCGGGACTAGCAGATCCTACGAGCAGTACTTC. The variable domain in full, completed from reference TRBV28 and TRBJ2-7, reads DVKVTQSSRYLVKRTGEKVFLECVQDMDHENMFWYRQDPGLGLRLIYFSYDVKMKEKGDIPEGYSVSREKKERFSLILESASTNQTSMYLCASSPGTSRSYEQYFGPGTRLTVT.

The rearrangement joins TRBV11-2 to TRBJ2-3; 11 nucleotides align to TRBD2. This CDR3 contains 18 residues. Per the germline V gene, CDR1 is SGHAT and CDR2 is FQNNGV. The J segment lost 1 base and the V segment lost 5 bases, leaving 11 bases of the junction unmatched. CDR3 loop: CASSPRPPSGGRTDTQYF. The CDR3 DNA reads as TGTGCCAGCAGCCCCAGACCTCCTAGCGGGGGGCGCACAGATACGCAGTATTTT.

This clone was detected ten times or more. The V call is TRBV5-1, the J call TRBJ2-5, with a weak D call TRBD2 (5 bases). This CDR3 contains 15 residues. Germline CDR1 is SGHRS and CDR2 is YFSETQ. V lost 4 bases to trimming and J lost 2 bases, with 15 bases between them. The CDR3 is CASSREGVRQETQYF. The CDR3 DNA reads TGCGCCAGCAGCCGGGAAGGCGTACGTCAAGAGACCCAGTACTTC.

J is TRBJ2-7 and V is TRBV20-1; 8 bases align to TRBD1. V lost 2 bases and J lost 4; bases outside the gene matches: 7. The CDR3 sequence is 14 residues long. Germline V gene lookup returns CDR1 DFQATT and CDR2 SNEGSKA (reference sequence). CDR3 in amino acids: CSARTQGATYEQYF. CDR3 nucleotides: TGCAGTGCTAGAACCCAGGGGGCCACATACGAGCAGTACTTC.

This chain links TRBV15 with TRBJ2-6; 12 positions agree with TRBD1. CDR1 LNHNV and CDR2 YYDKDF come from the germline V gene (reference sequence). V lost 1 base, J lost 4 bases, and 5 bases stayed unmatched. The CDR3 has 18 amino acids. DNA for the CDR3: TGTGCCACCAGCAGAGGCCGGGACAGGGGGCCCGGGGCCAACGTCCTGACTTTC. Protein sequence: CATSRGRDRGPGANVLTF.

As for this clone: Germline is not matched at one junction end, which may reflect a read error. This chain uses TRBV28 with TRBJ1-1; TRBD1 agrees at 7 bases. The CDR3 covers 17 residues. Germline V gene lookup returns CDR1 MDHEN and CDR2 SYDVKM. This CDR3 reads CASSLGVGRGQRAEDFF. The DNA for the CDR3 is TGTGCCAGCAGTTTAGGAGTGGGCAGGGGACAGCGAGCTGAAGATTTCTTT.

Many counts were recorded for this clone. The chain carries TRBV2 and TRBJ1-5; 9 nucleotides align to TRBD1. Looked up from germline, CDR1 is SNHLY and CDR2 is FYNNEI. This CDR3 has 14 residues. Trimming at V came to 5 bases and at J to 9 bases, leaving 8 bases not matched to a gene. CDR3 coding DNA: TGTGCCAGCAGTCCCGGGACAGGGTTTGGGCCCCAGCATTTT. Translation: CASSPGTGFGPQHF.

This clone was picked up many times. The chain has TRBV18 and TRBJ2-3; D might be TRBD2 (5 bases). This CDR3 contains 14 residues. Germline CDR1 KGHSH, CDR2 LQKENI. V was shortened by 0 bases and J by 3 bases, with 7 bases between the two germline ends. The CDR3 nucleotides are TGTGCCAGCTCACCACCGGGAGCTACAGATACGCAGTATTTT. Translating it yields CASSPPGATDTQYF.

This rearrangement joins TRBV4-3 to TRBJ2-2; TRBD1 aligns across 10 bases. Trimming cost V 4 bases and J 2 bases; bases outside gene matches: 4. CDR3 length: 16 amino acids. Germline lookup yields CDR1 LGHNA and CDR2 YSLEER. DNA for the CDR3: TGCGCCAGCAGCCCGGGACAGGGGACTAACACCGGGGAGCTGTTTTTT. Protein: CASSPGQGTNTGELFF.

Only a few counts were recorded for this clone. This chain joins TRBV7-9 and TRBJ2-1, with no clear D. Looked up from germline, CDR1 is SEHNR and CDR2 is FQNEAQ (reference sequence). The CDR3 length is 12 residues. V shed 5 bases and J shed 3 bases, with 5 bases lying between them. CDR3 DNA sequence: TGTGCCAGCAGCCGTGACTACAATGAGCAGTTCTTC. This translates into CASSRDYNEQFF.

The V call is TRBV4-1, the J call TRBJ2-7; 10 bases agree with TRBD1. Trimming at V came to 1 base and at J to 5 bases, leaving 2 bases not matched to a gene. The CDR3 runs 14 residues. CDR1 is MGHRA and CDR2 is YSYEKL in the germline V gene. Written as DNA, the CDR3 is TGCGCCAGCAGCCAAGCCGGGACAGGGGACGAGCAGTACTTC. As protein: CASSQAGTGDEQYF.

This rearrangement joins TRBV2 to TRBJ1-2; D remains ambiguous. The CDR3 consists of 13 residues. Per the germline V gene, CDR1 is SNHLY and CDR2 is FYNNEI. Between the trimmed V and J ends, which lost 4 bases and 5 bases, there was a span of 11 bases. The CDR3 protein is CASSVDAEYGYTF. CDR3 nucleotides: TGTGCCAGCAGTGTAGATGCCGAGTATGGCTACACCTTC. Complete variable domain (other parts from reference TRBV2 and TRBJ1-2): EPEVTQTPSHQVTQMGQEVILRCVPISNHLYFYWYRQILGQKVEFLVSFYNNEISEKSEIFDDQFSVERPDGSNFTLKIRSTKLEDSAMYFCASSVDAEYGYTFGSGTRLTVV.

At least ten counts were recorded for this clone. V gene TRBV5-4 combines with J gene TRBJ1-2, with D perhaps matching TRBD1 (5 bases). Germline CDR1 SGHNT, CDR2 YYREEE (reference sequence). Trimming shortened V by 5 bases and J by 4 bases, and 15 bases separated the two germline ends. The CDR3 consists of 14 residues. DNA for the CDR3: TGTGCCAGCAGTACAATTCAGGGATCCTATGGCTACACCTTC. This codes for CASSTIQGSYGYTF.

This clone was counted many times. The CDR3 DNA is TGCAGTGCTAGATTCTCCGAATCGGGCTACGAGCAGTACTTC. This encodes CSARFSESGYEQYF. This chain connects TRBV20-1 to TRBJ2-7, with D unclear. From germline, CDR1 is DFQATT and CDR2 SNEGSKA (reference sequence). The CDR3 extends over 14 amino acids. V lost 2 bases to trimming and J lost 3 bases, with 14 bases between them.